These 21 T cell receptor beta chains originate from one sample sequenced in a study of shared clonotypes between healthy human individuals. Repertoires were generated with immunoSEQ multiplex PCR, while TCRdb's copy carries only in-frame clones and drops some. Among roughly 96,000 clones listed, about half were seen once. What was sequenced was PBMCs. All receptors derive from a woman aged 40 to 50 in good health. Some clones in this sample may be carry-over from other donors' samples.

The V gene is TRBV28, the J gene TRBJ2-1; no reliable D call. Germline CDR1 is MDHEN and CDR2 is SYDVKM. The CDR3 is 14 residues long. With 3 bases removed from V and 2 bases from J, the gap between germline ends came to 8 bases. The CDR3 DNA is TGTGCCAGCAGTTTTCTAGAGGCCTACAATGAGCAGTTCTTC. Encoded protein: CASSFLEAYNEQFF.

V and J are TRBV2 and TRBJ2-7; 10 bases are shared with TRBD2. Trimming took 2 bases from V and 4 from J; bases not matched to a gene: 8. Germline values: CDR1 SNHLY, CDR2 FYNNEI. The CDR3 loop spans 16 amino acids. The DNA for the CDR3 is TGTGCCAGCAGTGAATGGGGTGCTAGCGGGGGATACGAGCAGTACTTC. The encoded protein is CASSEWGASGGYEQYF.

The chain links TRBV10-2 to TRBJ2-5; 8 bases align to TRBD2. The DNA end lines up better with TRBJ2-7; the J call may be wrong. The CDR3 runs 15 residues. The germline V gene has CDR1 WSHSY and CDR2 SAAADI. The CDR3 is CASRSLAGKYYEQYF. CDR3 sequence (DNA): TGCGCCAGCAGGAGCCTAGCGGGTAAATACTACGAGCAGTACTTC.

V and J are TRBV25-1 and TRBJ1-3, with D tentatively TRBD1 (6 bases). The V end was cut by 2 bases, the J end by 3 bases, with 8 bases between. The germline CDR1 and CDR2 sequences are MGHDK and SYGVNS. The CDR3 has 14 residues. CDR3 loop: CASSEGTFGNTIYF. In nucleotides, the CDR3 is TGTGCCAGCAGTGAAGGGACATTTGGAAACACCATATATTTT.

V and J are TRBV27 and TRBJ2-7; the D gene is possibly TRBD1 (5 bases). V dropped 4 bases and J dropped 5 bases, with 12 bases sitting between them. Per the germline V gene, CDR1 is MNHEY and CDR2 is SMNVEV (reference sequence). This CDR3 spans 13 amino acids. In DNA, the CDR3 is TGTGCCAGCAGTTCCTACAGGACCCACGAGCAGTACTTC. It codes for CASSSYRTHEQYF.

This clone was counted many times. The rearrangement joins TRBV11-2 to TRBJ1-1; 9 bases agree with TRBD1. The junction had 8 bases not matched to a gene; V was cut back by 2 bases and J by 1 base. The CDR3 is 17 amino acids. Per the germline V gene, CDR1 is SGHAT and CDR2 is FQNNGV. The CDR3 sequence is CASSLWGTGHRNTEAFF. DNA for the CDR3: TGTGCCAGCAGCTTATGGGGGACAGGGCATAGGAACACTGAAGCTTTCTTT.

The V gene is TRBV7-3, the J gene TRBJ2-6, with D possibly being TRBD1 (5 bases). Trimming took off 5 bases at V and 4 bases at J, with 12 bases between the two ends. Germline-derived CDR1 and CDR2 are SGHTA and FQGTGA. The CDR3 totals 15 residues. CDR3 protein: CASSGPGPGANVLTF. CDR3 bases: TGTGCCAGCAGCGGACCAGGGCCCGGGGCCAACGTCCTGACTTTC.

This chain connects TRBV4-1 to TRBJ2-1; 9 bases agree with TRBD2. Trimming removed 1 base from V and 5 bases from J; junction bases left unmatched: 3. The CDR3 loop spans 15 amino acids. From germline, CDR1 is MGHRA and CDR2 YSYEKL. The CDR3: CASSQGLADDNEQFF. In DNA, the CDR3 is TGCGCCAGCAGCCAAGGACTAGCGGATGACAATGAGCAGTTCTTC.

V gene TRBV15 combines with J gene TRBJ2-2, with 7 positions matching TRBD1. Germline V gene lookup returns CDR1 LNHNV and CDR2 YYDKDF (reference sequence). V shed 0 bases, J shed 3 bases, and the junction held 10 bases outside the gene matches. CDR3 size: 18 residues. CDR3 loop: CATSRDVRGGADTGELFF. The CDR3 bases are TGTGCCACCAGCAGAGATGTTCGAGGGGGCGCGGACACCGGGGAGCTGTTTTTT.

The rearrangement uses TRBV7-3 and TRBJ2-1; 12 nucleotides align to TRBD2. CDR3 length: 14 residues. The trim removed 4 bases at V and 8 bases at J, leaving 3 bases unmatched. Germline V gives CDR1 SGHTA, CDR2 FQGTGA. The CDR3 loop is CASSSTSGSDEQFF. Here the CDR3 DNA reads TGTGCCAGCAGCTCGACTAGCGGGAGCGATGAGCAGTTCTTC.

In regard to this clone: A far larger clone is one base from this, pointing to a likely read error. The V call is TRBV5-1, the J call TRBJ1-5, with D unresolved. Germline V gene sequence: CDR1 SGHRS, CDR2 YFSETQ. The CDR3 extends over 14 amino acids. The CDR3 sequence: CAGSLDGPFTTQHF. The CDR3, as DNA: TGCGCCGGCAGCTTGGATGGACCATTCACGACCCAGCATTTT.

V gene TRBV4-3 combines with J gene TRBJ2-1; TRBD1 matches 8 bases. Germline V lookup: CDR1 LGHNA, CDR2 YSLEER. V lost 7 bases to trimming and J lost 6 bases; unmatched junction nucleotides: 8. The CDR3 has 14 amino acids. The CDR3 loop is CASTPGTGPNEQFF. The CDR3 coding sequence is TGCGCCAGCACCCCCGGGACAGGCCCCAATGAGCAGTTCTTC.

This sequence joins TRBV29-1 and TRBJ2-7, with a weak D call TRBD1 (6 bases). V gave up 7 bases and J gave up 5 bases, with 12 bases separating them. The CDR3 loop spans 11 amino acids. Germline CDR1 SQVTM, CDR2 ANQGSEA. The CDR3 DNA is TGCAGCGCTGTTACAGGGAACGAGCAGTACTTC. This sequence encodes CSAVTGNEQYF.

The V and J genes are TRBV29-1 and TRBJ2-7, with unresolved D. Looked up from germline, CDR1 is SQVTM and CDR2 is ANQGSEA. The V end lost 4 bases, the J end lost 6 bases, and 13 bases lay between the germline ends. The CDR3 has 12 amino acids. The CDR3 DNA sequence: TGCAGCGTTGGCTGGAACACCCTCGAGCAGTACTTC. It codes for CSVGWNTLEQYF.

This clone was detected ten times or more. The chain couples TRBV9 to TRBJ2-7, with 9 bases lining up with TRBD2. V lost 4 bases and J lost 4; bases outside the gene matches: 9. Germline V gene data show CDR1 as SGDLS and CDR2 as YYNGEE. The CDR3 loop spans 15 amino acids. CDR3 nucleotide sequence: TGTGCCAGCAGCCTCGGCCCAGCGGGAGGATACGAGCAGTACTTC. It encodes CASSLGPAGGYEQYF. Full variable domain (outside the CDR3, taken from reference TRBV9 and TRBJ2-7): DSGVTQTPKHLITATGQRVTLRCSPRSGDLSVYWYQQSLDQGLQFLIQYYNGEERAKGNILERFSAQQFPDLHSELNLSSLELGDSALYFCASSLGPAGGYEQYFGPGTRLTVT.

The rearrangement joins TRBV9 to TRBJ2-7; the D is unclear. V was clipped by 0 bases and J by 0 bases, with 7 bases between them. Germline V gives CDR1 SGDLS, CDR2 YYNGEE. The CDR3 spans 14 residues. In nucleotides, the CDR3 is TGTGCCAGCAGCGTAGGGGTTCACTCCTACGAGCAGTACTTC. This translates into CASSVGVHSYEQYF.

This clone was counted ten times or more. The chain links TRBV4-1 to TRBJ1-1; D is uncertain. V was trimmed by 4 bases and J by 1 base, leaving 13 bases between them. This CDR3 contains 15 residues. Per the germline V gene, CDR1 is MGHRA and CDR2 is YSYEKL. The CDR3 loop is CASSPPGRANTEAFF. The CDR3 coding sequence is TGCGCCAGCAGCCCCCCGGGGAGGGCGAACACTGAAGCTTTCTTT.

This clone showed up many times. This likely reflects a read error, since a far larger clone is one base away. Different DNA sequences within this sample yield the same CDR3. The rearrangement uses TRBV30 and TRBJ1-1, with a possible D match to TRBD1 (6 bases). This CDR3 is 11 amino acids long. Per germline, CDR1 GTSNPN and CDR2 SVGIG (reference sequence). The CDR3 DNA follows: TGCGCCTGGAGTGTACACAGGGCCGCTTTCTTT. Encoded protein: CAWSVHRAAFF.

In this sample, this clone turned up a few times. This rearrangement joins TRBV4-2 to TRBJ2-7, with 8 bases identical to TRBD1. CDR1 is LGHNA and CDR2 is YNFKEQ in the germline V gene. This CDR3 comprises 15 residues. The trim removed 0 bases at V and 2 bases at J, leaving 3 bases unmatched. CDR3: CASSQDRGPTYEQYF. CDR3 coding DNA: TGTGCCAGCAGCCAAGACAGGGGGCCCACCTACGAGCAGTACTTC.

This clone was seen only a few times. V usage is TRBV5-1 and J usage is TRBJ2-2; 11 nucleotides match TRBD1. CDR1 and CDR2 (germline): SGHRS, YFSETQ. This CDR3 has 15 residues. The V gene end was trimmed by 0 bases and the J gene end by 6 bases; junction bases not matched to a gene: 1. CDR3 residues: CASSLGTGGPGELFF. The CDR3, as DNA: TGCGCCAGCAGCTTGGGGACAGGGGGCCCCGGGGAGCTGTTTTTT.

There are a few counts of this clone. This sequence joins TRBV4-1 and TRBJ1-6, with 7 bases matching TRBD1. CDR1 is MGHRA, CDR2 YSYEKL, per germline. Trimming removed 4 bases from V and 5 bases from J; junction bases left unmatched: 2. The CDR3 totals 14 residues. The CDR3 sequence is CASSRTGNNSPLHF. The CDR3 DNA reads TGCGCCAGCAGCCGGACAGGCAATAATTCACCCCTCCACTTT.